These T cell receptor beta chains were read from a single sample in a study of OX40 agonist ivuxolimab in advanced cancers. Repertoires were generated with immunoSEQ multiplex PCR, while TCRdb's copy carries only in-frame clones and drops some. The sample has roughly 80,000 clones, 70% to 90% seen once. Sample: CD4+ or CD8+ T cells sorted from blood, taken in a trial of the OX40 agonist ivuxolimab. The receptors were gathered from an adult with an advanced solid tumor such as melanoma, head and neck, liver or kidney cancer. Each CDR3 is given with its conserved first and last residue. The D gene is left open where the match is weak. A clone size is listed for some rows: how often the clone was seen (once, few, many), or a class if it is expanded.

J,size,V,D,CDR3,DNA
TRBJ2-5,NA,TRBV29-1,TRBD1,CSFASQGLYQETQYF,TGCAGCTTCGCCTCACAGGGGTTGTACCAAGAGACCCAGTACTTC
TRBJ2-3,NA,TRBV7-6,NA,CASSSGLSIDTQYF,TGTGCCAGCAGCTCGGGACTTTCCATAGATACGCAGTATTTT
TRBJ2-1,NA,TRBV11-1,NA,CASGSRTGVNEQFF,TGTGCCAGCGGCTCCCGAACGGGAGTTAATGAGCAGTTCTTC
TRBJ2-7,NA,TRBV27,NA,CASSLARNTYEQYF,TGTGCCAGCAGTTTGGCCAGAAATACCTACGAGCAGTACTTC
TRBJ1-5,NA,TRBV7-2,NA,CASSPPGLNQPQHF,TGTGCCAGCAGCCCTCCCGGGCTAAATCAGCCCCAGCATTTT
TRBJ1-2,NA,TRBV7-9,TRBD1,CASSPQGQVGNYGYTF,TGTGCCAGCAGTCCCCAGGGACAGGTGGGGAACTATGGCTACACCTTC
TRBJ1-1,NA,TRBV4-3,TRBD1,CASSQHHRGAAEAFF,TGCGCCAGCAGCCAACACCACAGGGGGGCGGCTGAAGCTTTCTTT
TRBJ2-5,NA,TRBV15,TRBD2,CATSNAGGVPETQYF,TGTGCCACCAGCAACGCGGGAGGAGTACCAGAGACCCAGTACTTC
TRBJ2-3,NA,TRBV7-3,TRBD2,CASSHSGGAPADTQYF,TGTGCCAGCAGCCATAGCGGGGGGGCCCCGGCAGATACGCAGTATTTT
TRBJ2-3,NA,TRBV4-3,NA,CASSQQGSTDTQYF,TGCGCCAGCAGCCAACAGGGAAGCACAGATACGCAGTATTTT
TRBJ2-5,NA,TRBV5-1,NA,CASRIGGERSETQYF,TGCGCCAGCAGGATAGGGGGTGAAAGGTCGGAGACCCAGTACTTC
TRBJ2-1,NA,TRBV19,TRBD1,CASRLDRVHEQFF,TGTGCCAGTAGGCTCGACAGGGTACATGAGCAGTTCTTC
TRBJ2-7,NA,TRBV28,TRBD1,CASGQGVHEQYF,TGTGCCAGCGGGCAGGGGGTCCACGAGCAGTACTTC
TRBJ1-5,NA,TRBV30,NA,CAWSVQGQPQHF,TGTGCCTGGAGTGTTCAGGGTCAGCCCCAGCATTTT
TRBJ2-5,NA,TRBV14,NA,CASSQEAPWGETQYF,TGTGCCAGCAGCCAAGAAGCACCTTGGGGAGAGACCCAGTACTTC
TRBJ2-3,once,TRBV7-2,TRBD2,CASSLPGLAGGHTQYF,TGTGCCAGCAGCTTACCGGGACTAGCGGGTGGGCATACGCAGTATTTT
TRBJ2-3,many,TRBV28,TRBD1,CASSPHGQGSDTQYF,TGTGCCAGCAGTCCGCACGGACAGGGGTCAGATACGCAGTATTTT
TRBJ1-4,NA,TRBV11-1,NA,CASSVSITHEKLFF,TGTGCCAGCAGCGTAAGCATCACCCATGAAAAACTGTTTTTT
TRBJ2-3,NA,TRBV27,TRBD2,CASSPSSGRPLQYF,TGTGCCAGCAGTCCCTCTAGCGGGAGGCCCCTTCAGTATTTT
TRBJ1-6,NA,TRBV28,NA,CASSPSLRNSPLHF,TGTGCCAGCAGTCCTTCCCTTCGGAATTCACCCCTCCACTTT
TRBJ1-2,NA,TRBV7-9,TRBD1,CASSLGQGDGYTF,TGTGCCAGCAGCTTAGGGCAGGGGGATGGCTACACCTTC
TRBJ2-5,few,TRBV7-2,NA,CASSFGVVETQYF,TGTGCCAGCAGCTTCGGGGTCGTGGAGACCCAGTACTTC
TRBJ2-1,NA,TRBV5-1,TRBD2,CASSPGTSEYNEQFF,TGCGCCAGCAGCCCCGGGACTAGCGAGTACAATGAGCAGTTCTTC
TRBJ2-5,few,TRBV29-1,NA,CSVEVGETQYF,TGCAGCGTTGAGGTCGGGGAGACCCAGTACTTC